Listed here are 19 T cell receptor beta chains from one sample, sequenced in a study of OX40 agonist ivuxolimab in advanced cancers. Sequenced by immunoSEQ multiplex PCR; TCRdb stores in-frame clones only, minus some. The repertoire holds roughly 45,000 clones, with about 90% as singletons. This sample comprised CD4+ or CD8+ T cells sorted from blood, obtained in a trial of the OX40 agonist ivuxolimab. The source of these receptors is an adult with an advanced solid tumor such as melanoma, head and neck, liver or kidney cancer.

The chain carries TRBV5-8 and TRBJ2-5; 8 nucleotides line up with TRBD1. Per the germline V gene, CDR1 is SGHTS and CDR2 is YDEGEE. Losses at the gene ends were 4 bases for V and 3 bases for J; bases not matched to a gene: 2. The CDR3 is 13 residues long. CDR3 amino acids: CASSNRGEETQYF. CDR3 in DNA: TGTGCCAGCAGCAACAGGGGGGAAGAGACCCAGTACTTC.

V gene TRBV13 combines with J gene TRBJ2-2; D gene uncertain. Trimming took 5 bases from V and 4 from J, leaving 8 bases between them. Germline-derived CDR1 and CDR2 are PRHDT and FYEKMQ (reference sequence). The CDR3 is 13 amino acids. The CDR3 sequence: CASSPAATGELFF. CDR3 DNA: TGTGCCAGCAGCCCCGCCGCCACCGGGGAGCTGTTTTTT.

The rearrangement uses TRBV15 and TRBJ1-1; TRBD1 is a possible D gene (6 bases). The V and J ends lost 5 bases and 3 bases respectively, with 16 bases between them. This CDR3 is 15 amino acids long. Germline V CDR1 and CDR2: LNHNV, YYDKDF (reference sequence). CDR3 sequence: CATSGSGTIYTEAFF. In DNA, the CDR3 is TGTGCCACCAGCGGTTCCGGGACAATCTACACTGAAGCTTTCTTT. Full variable domain (missing parts from reference TRBV15 and TRBJ1-1): DAMVIQNPRYQVTQFGKPVTLSCSQTLNHNVMYWYQQKSSQAPKLLFHYYDKDFNNEADTPDNFQSRRPNTSFCFLDIRSPGLGDTAMYLCATSGSGTIYTEAFFGQGTRLTVV.

The chain uses TRBV9 and TRBJ1-5, with no clear D. V lost 0 bases to trimming and J lost 2 bases, with 9 bases between them. This CDR3 comprises 15 residues. The germline CDR1 and CDR2 sequences are SGDLS and YYNGEE. CDR3 coding DNA: TGTGCCAGCAGCGTAGGGGTAACGGGCAATCAGCCCCAGCATTTT. Amino acid sequence: CASSVGVTGNQPQHF. Combining the CDR3 with reference TRBV9 and TRBJ1-5 gives the whole variable domain DSGVTQTPKHLITATGQRVTLRCSPRSGDLSVYWYQQSLDQGLQFLIQYYNGEERAKGNILERFSAQQFPDLHSELNLSSLELGDSALYFCASSVGVTGNQPQHFGDGTRLSIL.

This chain links TRBV5-6 with TRBJ1-2, with D perhaps matching TRBD1 (6 bases). V lost 3 bases to trimming and J lost 6 bases, with 6 bases between them. The CDR3 loop spans 11 amino acids. Germline CDR1 and CDR2: SGHDT and YYEEEE. CDR3 in amino acids: CASSYRDGYTF. The CDR3 region has the DNA TGTGCCAGCAGCTACAGGGATGGCTACACCTTC.

In its sample, this clone is medium-sized. In the same sample, other DNA sequences code for this CDR3. The CDR3 region is CASSLGGREAFF. CDR3 bases: TGTGCCAGCAGTTTAGGGGGACGTGAAGCTTTCTTT. The chain carries TRBV27 and TRBJ1-1, with TRBD1 as a possible D gene (5 bases). Trimming took off 2 bases at V and 7 bases at J, with 8 bases between the two ends. The CDR3 has 12 residues. Germline V gives CDR1 MNHEY, CDR2 SMNVEV (reference sequence).

The DNA of the CDR3 is TGTGCCAGCAGCGTAGCTTATCACAGGGGGAGTGGAAACACCATATATTTT. Protein: CASSVAYHRGSGNTIYF. The chain employs TRBV9 and TRBJ1-3; 8 bases match TRBD1. The CDR3 contains 17 residues. V shed 0 bases, J shed 3 bases, and the junction held 8 bases outside the gene matches. Per germline, CDR1 SGDLS and CDR2 YYNGEE.

The V and J genes are TRBV10-1 and TRBJ1-2, with 7 bases identical to TRBD1. CDR3 length: 13 residues. The V and J ends lost 3 bases and 7 bases, in that order; junction bases with no gene match: 5. Per germline, CDR1 WNHNN and CDR2 SYGVQD (reference sequence). The CDR3 is CASSEIRGTGYTF. The CDR3 bases are TGCGCCAGCAGTGAAATCAGGGGGACTGGCTACACCTTC.

The CDR3 sequence is CASSSRGGRLNEQFF. The CDR3 nucleotides are TGTGCCAGCAGTAGCCGGGGGGGCCGGCTTAATGAGCAGTTCTTC. The V and J genes are TRBV6-6 and TRBJ2-1; 8 bases match TRBD2. After removal of 5 bases from V and 7 bases from J, the junction contained 10 bases not matched to a gene. Germline CDR1 and CDR2: MNHNY and SVGAGI (reference sequence). The CDR3 is made up of 15 amino acids.

The chain uses TRBV7-9 and TRBJ1-1; D might be TRBD1 (5 bases). CDR3 length: 11 amino acids. CDR1 is SEHNR and CDR2 is FQNEAQ in the germline V gene (reference sequence). Trimming took 3 bases from V and 7 from J, leaving 6 bases between them. CDR3 amino acids: CASSLGGEAFF. CDR3 bases: TGTGCCAGCAGCTTGGGGGGTGAAGCTTTCTTT.

This chain joins TRBV2 and TRBJ2-7; a possible D gene is TRBD2 (6 bases). Deletions cut 4 bases from V and 3 bases from J, with 13 bases between. The CDR3 is made up of 14 amino acids. Per germline, CDR1 SNHLY and CDR2 FYNNEI. The CDR3 bases are TGTGCCAGCAGTGCCGGCCCCGGGGGCTACGAGCAGTACGTC. This sequence encodes CASSAGPGGYEQYV.

The chain couples TRBV19 to TRBJ1-1; 7 positions match TRBD1. Germline loops: CDR1 LNHDA, CDR2 SQIVND (reference sequence). Trimming removed 2 bases from V and 6 bases from J; junction bases left unmatched: 12. The CDR3 is 16 residues long. The CDR3 nucleotides read TGTGCCAGTAGTATATCCGGGTACAGGGGAGCTTCTGAAGCTTTCTTT. Translation gives CASSISGYRGASEAFF.

The chain is built from TRBV9 and TRBJ1-1, with 7 bases matching TRBD1. The CDR3 contains 15 residues. Germline CDR1 SGDLS, CDR2 YYNGEE. The V segment lost 0 bases and the J segment 1 base; nucleotides outside the gene matches: 3. The CDR3 DNA reads as TGTGCCAGCAGCGTAGAGCCAGGGGGGAACACTGAAGCTTTCTTT. Protein product: CASSVEPGGNTEAFF.

The chain has TRBV28 and TRBJ2-5, with 9 bases lining up with TRBD1. Germline CDR1 and CDR2: MDHEN and SYDVKM. Losses at the gene ends were 5 bases for V and 1 base for J; bases not matched to a gene: 5. The CDR3 sequence is 15 residues long. CDR3 protein: CASSTDRGSQETQYF. Here the CDR3 DNA reads TGTGCCAGCAGTACGGACAGGGGAAGCCAAGAGACCCAGTACTTC.

The chain combines TRBV5-6 with TRBJ2-7, with 10 bases fitting TRBD1. CDR3 length: 15 amino acids. Germline CDR1 is SGHDT and CDR2 is YYEEEE. Trimming cost V 0 bases and J 3 bases; bases outside gene matches: 3. The CDR3 sequence: CASSLGTGGGYEQYF. The CDR3 DNA is TGTGCCAGCAGCTTGGGGACAGGGGGTGGCTACGAGCAGTACTTC.

This rearrangement joins TRBV27 to TRBJ2-5, with D possibly TRBD2 on 6 matching bases. The CDR3 totals 14 residues. Trimming took 5 bases from V and 3 from J, leaving 13 bases between them. Germline V lookup: CDR1 MNHEY, CDR2 SMNVEV (reference sequence). CDR3 in amino acids: CASSPGTGEETQYF. The CDR3, as DNA: TGTGCCAGCAGTCCCGGGACGGGGGAAGAGACCCAGTACTTC.

Remarks on this clone: A junction boundary mismatches the germline segment, possibly from a read error. V and J are TRBV7-7 and TRBJ2-1, with 9 bases matching TRBD1. CDR3 length: 17 amino acids. CDR1 is SSHAT, CDR2 FNYEAQ, per germline (reference sequence). The CDR3 sequence: CASSLGVGTGIRNEQFF. In DNA form, the CDR3 reads TGTGCTAGCAGCTTAGGAGTCGGGACAGGGATACGGAATGAGCAGTTCTTC. The whole variable domain, filled in from reference TRBV7-7 and TRBJ2-1, reads GAGVSQSPRYKVTKRGQDVTLRCDPISSHATLYWYQQALGQGPEFLTYFNYEAQPDKSGLPSDRFSAERPEGSISTLTIQRTEQRDSAMYRCASSLGVGTGIRNEQFFGPGTRLTVL.

The chain is built from TRBV5-5 and TRBJ1-2; D remains ambiguous. The germline gives CDR1 SGHKS, CDR2 YYEKEE (reference sequence). With 0 bases removed from V and 8 bases from J, the gap between germline ends came to 11 bases. This CDR3 contains 13 residues. DNA of the CDR3: TGTGCCAGCAGCTTGGAGTTGGGCGGGGGCTACACCTTC. Encoded protein: CASSLELGGGYTF.

The genes are TRBV18 and TRBJ1-5; D not resolved. CDR1 is KGHSH, CDR2 LQKENI, per germline. V lost 4 bases to trimming and J lost 3 bases, with 7 bases between them. This CDR3 spans 13 amino acids. This chain's CDR3 is CASSLADNQPQHF. The CDR3 region has the DNA TGTGCCAGCTCACTGGCAGACAATCAGCCCCAGCATTTT.